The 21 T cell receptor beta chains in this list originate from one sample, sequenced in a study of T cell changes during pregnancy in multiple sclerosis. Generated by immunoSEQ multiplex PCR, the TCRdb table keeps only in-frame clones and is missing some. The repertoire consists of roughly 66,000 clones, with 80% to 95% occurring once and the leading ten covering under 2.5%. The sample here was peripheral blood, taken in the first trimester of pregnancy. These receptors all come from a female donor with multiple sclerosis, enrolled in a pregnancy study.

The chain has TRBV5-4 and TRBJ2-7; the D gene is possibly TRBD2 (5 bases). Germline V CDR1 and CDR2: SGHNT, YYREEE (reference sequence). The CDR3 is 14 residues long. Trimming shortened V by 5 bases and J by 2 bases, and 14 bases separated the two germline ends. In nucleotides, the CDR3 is TGTGCCAGCAGTTCCCCGGGAAACCCCTACGAGCAGTACTTC. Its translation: CASSSPGNPYEQYF.

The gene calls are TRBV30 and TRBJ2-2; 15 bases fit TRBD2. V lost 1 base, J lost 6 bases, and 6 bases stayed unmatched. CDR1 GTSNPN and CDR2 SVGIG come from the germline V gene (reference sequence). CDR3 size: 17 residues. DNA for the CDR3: TGTGCCTGGAGTGAATGGACTAGCGGGAGGGCCTCCGGGGAGCTGTTTTTT. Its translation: CAWSEWTSGRASGELFF.

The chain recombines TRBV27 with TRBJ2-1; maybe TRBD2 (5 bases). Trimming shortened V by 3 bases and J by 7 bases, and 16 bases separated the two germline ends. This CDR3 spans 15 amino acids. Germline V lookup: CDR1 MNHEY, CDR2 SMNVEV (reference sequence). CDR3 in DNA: TGTGCCAGCAGTTTGGAGGCCGTCAGGATGAATGAGCAGTTCTTC. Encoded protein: CASSLEAVRMNEQFF.

CDR3 protein: CASSLASSSSYNEQFF. The CDR3 DNA reads as TGTGCCAGCAGCTTGGCGTCATCGAGCTCCTACAATGAGCAGTTCTTC. V and J are TRBV5-4 and TRBJ2-1; D not resolved. CDR3 size: 16 residues. V lost 0 bases and J lost 0, with 10 bases in between. CDR1 SGHNT and CDR2 YYREEE come from the germline V gene (reference sequence).

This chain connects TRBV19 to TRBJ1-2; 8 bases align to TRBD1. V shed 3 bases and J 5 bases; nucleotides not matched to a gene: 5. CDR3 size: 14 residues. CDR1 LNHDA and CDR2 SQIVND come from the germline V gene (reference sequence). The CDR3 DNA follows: TGTGCCAGTAGTATGGGTCGGACAGGGTATGGCTACACCTTC. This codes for CASSMGRTGYGYTF.

The CDR3, as DNA: TGCGCCAGCAGCCTGACAGGGATGAACACTGAAGCTTTCTTT. This translates into CASSLTGMNTEAFF. The gene calls are TRBV4-1 and TRBJ1-1; 7 bases align to TRBD1. The CDR3 has 14 amino acids. V shed 4 bases, J shed 0 bases, and the junction held 2 bases outside the gene matches. Germline V gives CDR1 MGHRA, CDR2 YSYEKL.

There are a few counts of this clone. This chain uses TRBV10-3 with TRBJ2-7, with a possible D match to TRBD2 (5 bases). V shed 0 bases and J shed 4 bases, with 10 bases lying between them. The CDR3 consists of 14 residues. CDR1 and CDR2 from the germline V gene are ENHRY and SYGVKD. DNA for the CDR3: TGTGCCATCAGTGAGTCCGGGATGTCTTACGAGCAGTACTTC. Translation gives CAISESGMSYEQYF.

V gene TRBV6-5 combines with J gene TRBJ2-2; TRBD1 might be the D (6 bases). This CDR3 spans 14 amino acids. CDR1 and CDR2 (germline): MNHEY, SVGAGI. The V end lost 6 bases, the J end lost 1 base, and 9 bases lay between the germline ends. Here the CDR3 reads CASSLQGNTGELFF. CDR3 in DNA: TGTGCCAGCAGCCTACAGGGGAACACCGGGGAGCTGTTTTTT.

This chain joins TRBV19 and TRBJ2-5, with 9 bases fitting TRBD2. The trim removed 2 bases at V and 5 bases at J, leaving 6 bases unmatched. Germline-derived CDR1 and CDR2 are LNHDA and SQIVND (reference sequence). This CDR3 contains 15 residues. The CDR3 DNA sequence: TGTGCCAGTAGTATAAGTAGCGGGAGACAGGAGACCCAGTACTTC. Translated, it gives CASSISSGRQETQYF.

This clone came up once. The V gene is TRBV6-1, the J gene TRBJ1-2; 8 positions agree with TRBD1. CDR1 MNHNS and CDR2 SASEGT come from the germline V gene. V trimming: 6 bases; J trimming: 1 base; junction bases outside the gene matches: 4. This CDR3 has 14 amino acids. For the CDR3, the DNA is TGTGCCAGCAGCCAGACAGGGGTTAACTATGGCTACACCTTC. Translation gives CASSQTGVNYGYTF.

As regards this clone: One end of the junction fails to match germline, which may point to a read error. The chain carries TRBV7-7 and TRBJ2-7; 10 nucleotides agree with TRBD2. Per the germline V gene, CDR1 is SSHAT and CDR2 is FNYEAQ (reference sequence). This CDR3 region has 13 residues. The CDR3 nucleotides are TGTGCTAGCAGCGTAGCGGGAGGCGGCGAGCAGTACTTC. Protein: CASSVAGGGEQYF.

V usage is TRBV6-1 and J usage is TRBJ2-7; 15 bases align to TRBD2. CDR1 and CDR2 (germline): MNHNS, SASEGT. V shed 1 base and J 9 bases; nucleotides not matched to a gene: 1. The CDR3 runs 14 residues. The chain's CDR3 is CASSEGTSGGGQYF. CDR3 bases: TGTGCCAGCAGTGAAGGGACTAGCGGGGGGGGGCAGTACTTC.

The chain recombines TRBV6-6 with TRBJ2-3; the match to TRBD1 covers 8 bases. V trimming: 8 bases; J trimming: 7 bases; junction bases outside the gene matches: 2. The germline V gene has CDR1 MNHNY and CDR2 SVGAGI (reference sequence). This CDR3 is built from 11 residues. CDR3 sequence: CASQGAYTQYF. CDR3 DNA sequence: TGTGCCAGCCAGGGGGCTTATACGCAGTATTTT.

CDR3 in DNA: TGTGCCAGCTCACCAGACAGGGACAATCAGCCCCAGCATTTT. Translating gives CASSPDRDNQPQHF. The rearrangement joins TRBV18 to TRBJ1-5; 7 bases align to TRBD1. Trimming removed 2 bases from V and 3 bases from J; junction bases left unmatched: 1. This CDR3 has 14 residues. Germline V gene sequence: CDR1 KGHSH, CDR2 LQKENI.

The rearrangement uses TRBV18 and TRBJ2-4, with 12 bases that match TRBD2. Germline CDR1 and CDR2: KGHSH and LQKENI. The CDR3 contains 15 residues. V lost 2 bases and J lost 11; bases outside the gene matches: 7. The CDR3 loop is CASSPTASGGGFQYF. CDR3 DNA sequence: TGTGCCAGCTCACCAACGGCTAGCGGGGGGGGATTTCAGTACTTC. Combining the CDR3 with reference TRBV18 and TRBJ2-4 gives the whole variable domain NAGVMQNPRHLVRRRGQEARLRCSPMKGHSHVYWYRQLPEEGLKFMVYLQKENIIDESGMPKERFSAEFPKEGPSILRIQQVVRGDSAAYFCASSPTASGGGFQYFGAGTRLSVL.

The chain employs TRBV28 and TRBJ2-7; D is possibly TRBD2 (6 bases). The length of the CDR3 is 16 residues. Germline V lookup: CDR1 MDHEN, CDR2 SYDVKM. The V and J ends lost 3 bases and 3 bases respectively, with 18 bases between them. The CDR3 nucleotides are TGTGCCAGCAGTTTTAATTTCGGGGGAGGATTCTACGAGCAGTACTTC. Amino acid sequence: CASSFNFGGGFYEQYF.

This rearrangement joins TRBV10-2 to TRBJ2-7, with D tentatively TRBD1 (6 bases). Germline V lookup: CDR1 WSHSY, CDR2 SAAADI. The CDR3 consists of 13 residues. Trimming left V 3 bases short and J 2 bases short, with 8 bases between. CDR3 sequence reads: CASSERQAYEQYF. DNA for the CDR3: TGCGCCAGCAGTGAAAGACAGGCCTACGAGCAGTACTTC.

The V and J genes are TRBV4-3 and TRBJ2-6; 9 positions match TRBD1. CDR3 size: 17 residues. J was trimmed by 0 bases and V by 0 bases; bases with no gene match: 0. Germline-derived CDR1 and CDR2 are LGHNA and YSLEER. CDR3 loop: CASSQETGGSGANVLTF. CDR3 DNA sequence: TGCGCCAGCAGCCAAGAGACAGGGGGCTCTGGGGCCAACGTCCTGACTTTC.

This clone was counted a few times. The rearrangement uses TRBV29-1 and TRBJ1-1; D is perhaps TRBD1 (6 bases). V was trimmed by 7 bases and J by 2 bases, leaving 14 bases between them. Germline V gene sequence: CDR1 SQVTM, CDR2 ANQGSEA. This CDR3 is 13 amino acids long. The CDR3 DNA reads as TGCAGCGCTGGAATGGGACAAAACACTGAAGCTTTCTTT. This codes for CSAGMGQNTEAFF. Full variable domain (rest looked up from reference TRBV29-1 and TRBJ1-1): SAVISQKPSRDICQRGTSLTIQCQVDSQVTMMFWYRQQPGQSLTLIATANQGSEATYESGFVIDKFPISRPNLTFSTLTVSNMSPEDSSIYLCSAGMGQNTEAFFGQGTRLTVV.

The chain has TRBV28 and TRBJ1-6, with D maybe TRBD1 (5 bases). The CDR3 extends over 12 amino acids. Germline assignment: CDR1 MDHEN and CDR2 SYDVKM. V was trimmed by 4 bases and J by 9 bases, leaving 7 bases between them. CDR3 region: CASSSGGSPLHF. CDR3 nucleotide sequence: TGTGCCAGCAGTTCCGGGGGTTCACCCCTCCACTTT.

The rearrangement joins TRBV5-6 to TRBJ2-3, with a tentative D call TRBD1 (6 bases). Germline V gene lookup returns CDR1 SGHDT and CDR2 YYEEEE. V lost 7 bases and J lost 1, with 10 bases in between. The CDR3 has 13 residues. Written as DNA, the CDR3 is TGTGCCAGCTCGGACAGTGGCACAGATACGCAGTATTTT. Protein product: CASSDSGTDTQYF.